A single sample is the source of the 24 T cell receptor beta chains below, sequenced in a study of T-cell memory formation after mild COVID-19. MiXCR, applied by TCRdb to the 5' RACE reads, yields one record per CDR3 protein. The sample lists under 40,000 distinct CDR3 sequences; about 6.1% were seen once. Material for sequencing was PBMCs or a T cell subset sorted from them (not recorded which). The receptors derive from an adult who had mild COVID-19 (a few samples of this study predate the infection). Cell type and time point are not known.

The rearrangement joins TRBV6-1 to TRBJ2-5; no definite D call. The length of the CDR3 is 14 residues. V was clipped by 4 bases and J by 5 bases, with 14 bases between them. Germline V gives CDR1 MNHNS, CDR2 SASEGT. CDR3 region: CASSVQSPRETQYF. DNA for the CDR3: TGTGCCAGCAGTGTACAATCCCCCAGGGAGACCCAGTACTTC.

This clonotype was seen more than once but under ten times. The chain couples TRBV20-1 to TRBJ2-1, with D unresolved. CDR1 DFQATT and CDR2 SNEGSKA come from the germline V gene (reference sequence). The CDR3 is 11 amino acids. V lost 4 bases, J lost 2 bases, and 3 bases lay in between. CDR3: CSATTYNEQFF. The CDR3 DNA sequence: TGCAGTGCTACCACCTACAATGAGCAGTTCTTC.

This clonotype was recorded at least ten times. J is TRBJ1-1 and V is TRBV11-2, with 11 bases identical to TRBD1. Germline CDR1 and CDR2: SGHAT and FQNNGV. CDR3 length: 16 amino acids. V lost 6 bases to trimming and J lost 1 base; unmatched junction nucleotides: 7. As DNA, the CDR3 is TGTGCCAGCAGAAACTCCGGGACAGGGGGGAACACTGAAGCTTTCTTT. It codes for CASRNSGTGGNTEAFF.

Many counts were recorded for this clonotype. The gene calls are TRBV7-9 and TRBJ2-5; D possibly corresponds to TRBD2 (5 bases). V was shortened by 4 bases and J by 0 bases, with 6 bases between the two germline ends. Germline CDR1 is SEHNR and CDR2 is FQNEAQ (reference sequence). CDR3 length: 13 residues. CDR3 DNA: TGTGCCAGCAGCTCGACTAACCAAGAGACCCAGTACTTC. Translating it yields CASSSTNQETQYF.

This clonotype was seen more than once but under ten times. The gene calls are TRBV6-5 and TRBJ2-1, with 14 bases matching TRBD2. The length of the CDR3 is 14 residues. Germline CDR1 MNHEY, CDR2 SVGAGI. The trim removed 6 bases at V and 9 bases at J, leaving 4 bases unmatched. CDR3 coding DNA: TGTGCCAGCAGCCACGGACTAGCGGGAGGTGAGCAGTTCTTC. This gives the protein CASSHGLAGGEQFF.

This clonotype was seen at least ten times. V is TRBV7-2 and J is TRBJ2-7; 8 bases align to TRBD1. J was trimmed by 6 bases and V by 6 bases; bases with no gene match: 10. The CDR3 runs 14 residues. Germline CDR1 reads SGHTA; CDR2 reads FQGNSA. CDR3 coding DNA: TGTGCCAGCAGGGGGGGCAGGGGGCCGGGCGAGCAGTACTTC. Translating gives CASRGGRGPGEQYF.

The V gene is TRBV12-3 or TRBV12-4, the J gene TRBJ2-3, with TRBD2 matching 7 bases. The CDR3 extends over 17 amino acids. V trimming: 0 bases; J trimming: 0 bases; junction bases outside the gene matches: 6. CDR3 region: CASSLAGRGPSTDTQYF. CDR3 DNA: TGTGCCAGCAGTTTAGCGGGGAGGGGTCCTAGCACAGATACGCAGTATTTT.

This clonotype was found many times. This chain links TRBV5-1 with TRBJ2-5; the D gene is possibly TRBD1 (6 bases). This CDR3 region has 15 residues. Germline values: CDR1 SGHRS, CDR2 YFSETQ. The V end was cut by 6 bases, the J end by 3 bases, with 18 bases between. The CDR3 DNA sequence: TGCGCCAGCAACTACGGGGACAACGGGGAAGAGACCCAGTACTTC. Protein sequence: CASNYGDNGEETQYF.

This clonotype was detected many times. V usage is TRBV12-3 or TRBV12-4 and J usage is TRBJ1-1; D is perhaps TRBD1 (5 bases). The CDR3 loop spans 18 amino acids. The V and J ends lost 5 bases and 1 base respectively, with 23 bases between them. CDR3 in amino acids: CASSRDHGGVDSNTEAFF. The CDR3 DNA is TGTGCCAGCAGTAGGGATCATGGGGGGGTCGACTCGAACACTGAAGCTTTCTTT.

This clonotype occurred many times. The chain has TRBV11-2 and TRBJ1-5, with a tentative D call TRBD1 (5 bases). There are 13 residues in the CDR3. V was cut by 5 bases and J by 9 bases, with 14 bases left in between. Looked up from germline, CDR1 is SGHAT and CDR2 is FQNNGV. CDR3 in DNA: TGTGCCAGCAGCGCTTCCCCCGGGGGGCCCCAGCATTTT. This gives the protein CASSASPGGPQHF.

The chain employs TRBV12-3 or TRBV12-4 and TRBJ1-1; 8 bases map to TRBD1. V dropped 6 bases and J dropped 1; count of bases not matched to a gene: 10. The CDR3 contains 16 residues. In DNA form, the CDR3 reads TGTGCCAGCAGAGAGGGGACAGGCGCAAAGAACACTGAAGCTTTCTTT. It is translated as CASREGTGAKNTEAFF.

In its sample, this clonotype was seen many times. V and J are TRBV24-1 and TRBJ2-1, with a weak D call TRBD2 (5 bases). CDR1 KGHDR and CDR2 SFDVKD come from the germline V gene. The CDR3 loop spans 16 amino acids. Deletions cut 2 bases from V and 0 bases from J, with 10 bases between. The CDR3, as DNA: TGTGCCACCAGTGATTCTAGGAGGAGCTCCTACAATGAGCAGTTCTTC. Its translation: CATSDSRRSSYNEQFF.

This clonotype has just a few counts. This chain uses TRBV3-1 with TRBJ2-3; D gene unclear. The CDR3 length is 15 residues. CDR1 and CDR2 (germline): LGHDT, YNNKEL (reference sequence). V was clipped by 0 bases and J by 1 base, with 8 bases between them. The CDR3 DNA follows: TGTGCCAGCAGCCAAGAACGGGCAGGCACAGATACGCAGTATTTT. This gives the protein CASSQERAGTDTQYF.

This clonotype was detected many times. The chain uses TRBV20-1 and TRBJ1-2, with D hard to call. Germline values: CDR1 DFQATT, CDR2 SNEGSKA (reference sequence). The CDR3 is 14 residues long. Trimming took off 3 bases at V and 8 bases at J, with 19 bases between the two ends. CDR3 residues: CSASARLGPGGYTF. CDR3 sequence (DNA): TGCAGTGCTAGTGCCCGGTTGGGTCCGGGAGGCTACACCTTC.

The CDR3 bases are TGTGCCAGCAGCAAAGGGGAGGACAGGTTATTCTACGAGCAGTACTTC. Protein: CASSKGEDRLFYEQYF. The V and J genes are TRBV21-1 and TRBJ2-7; the table's TRBD1 call for D was not verified on the DNA. TRBV21-1 is listed as a pseudogene. The CDR3 is 16 amino acids.

Many counts were recorded for this clonotype. Germline and junction disagree at one end, which may indicate a read error. The rearrangement joins TRBV6-4 to TRBJ2-3; 14 nucleotides match TRBD2. CDR3 length equals 16 residues. Germline CDR1 reads MRHNA; CDR2 reads SNTAGT. The CDR3 DNA reads as TGTGCCAGCAGTCCCGGACTAGCGGGGGGCACGGATACGCAGTATTTT. This gives the protein CASSPGLAGGTDTQYF.

This clonotype came up many times. The chain uses TRBV7-8 and TRBJ2-1; D is unclear. CDR1 is SGHVS and CDR2 is FQNEAQ in the germline V gene. The V and J ends lost 2 bases and 8 bases respectively, with 19 bases between them. The CDR3 is 16 residues long. CDR3 amino acids: CASSLTQGIVGDEQFF. In DNA form, the CDR3 reads TGTGCCAGCAGCTTAACGCAAGGGATCGTCGGCGATGAGCAGTTCTTC.

This clonotype came up many times. V and J are TRBV5-6 and TRBJ1-1, with a possible D match to TRBD1 (5 bases). This CDR3 has 15 amino acids. Germline lookup yields CDR1 SGHDT and CDR2 YYEEEE. Trimming took off 2 bases at V and 2 bases at J, with 13 bases between the two ends. CDR3 bases: TGTGCCAGCAGCTTTGTTGACAGAGATAACACTGAAGCTTTCTTT. The encoded protein is CASSFVDRDNTEAFF. The whole variable domain, filled in from reference TRBV5-6 and TRBJ1-1, reads DAGVTQSPTHLIKTRGQQVTLRCSPKSGHDTVSWYQQALGQGPQFIFQYYEEEERQRGNFPDRFSGHQFPNYSSELNVNALLLGDSALYLCASSFVDRDNTEAFFGQGTRLTVV.

This clonotype occurred many times. The V call is TRBV10-3, the J call TRBJ2-7, with D unresolved. The V end lost 2 bases, the J end lost 4 bases, and 6 bases lay between the germline ends. CDR1 is ENHRY, CDR2 SYGVKD, per germline. This CDR3 contains 12 residues. Here the CDR3 reads CAISEPSYEQYF. CDR3 coding DNA: TGTGCCATCAGTGAGCCGAGTTACGAGCAGTACTTC.

J is TRBJ1-5 and V is TRBV6-2 or TRBV6-3; a possible D gene is TRBD1 (6 bases). Per the germline V gene, CDR1 is MNHEY and CDR2 is SVGEGT. With 6 bases removed from V and 7 bases from J, the gap between germline ends came to 19 bases. This CDR3 region has 15 residues. The CDR3 DNA reads TGTGCCAGCAGCGACCGCACAGGGTCAGGCCAGCCCCAGCATTTT. As protein: CASSDRTGSGQPQHF.

This clonotype was detected many times. The rearrangement uses TRBV7-8 and TRBJ2-3, with D perhaps TRBD2 (5 bases). The CDR3 is 14 residues long. Germline values: CDR1 SGHVS, CDR2 FQNEAQ. V was shortened by 1 base and J by 1 base, with 6 bases between the two germline ends. Here the CDR3 reads CASSLGSGTDTQYF. The CDR3 DNA reads as TGTGCCAGCAGCTTAGGTAGCGGCACAGATACGCAGTATTTT.

Many counts were recorded for this clonotype. The rearrangement joins TRBV29-1 to TRBJ2-5; D possibly corresponds to TRBD2 (6 bases). The germline V and J ends were trimmed by 8 bases and 5 bases, with 18 bases remaining between them. There are 13 residues in the CDR3. CDR1 is SQVTM, CDR2 ANQGSEA, per germline. DNA of the CDR3: TGCAGCACACGACCCGCTAGCGCTGAGACCCAGTACTTC. This sequence encodes CSTRPASAETQYF.

By proportion, this clonotype is medium-sized (0.01 to 0.1%). The chain's CDR3 is CASSVWGGAGSYEQYF. In DNA, the CDR3 is TGCGCCAGCAGCGTATGGGGCGGGGCCGGCTCCTACGAGCAGTACTTC. This chain joins TRBV4-3 and TRBJ2-7, with D tentatively TRBD2 (6 bases). Trimming took off 5 bases at V and 0 bases at J, with 17 bases between the two ends. CDR1 is LGHNA and CDR2 is YSLEER in the germline V gene. The CDR3 is 16 amino acids.

This clonotype turned up a few times. CDR3 region: CASIGPQYEQYF. DNA of the CDR3: TGTGCCAGCATCGGACCCCAATACGAGCAGTACTTC. The chain combines TRBV11-3 with TRBJ2-7; no definite D call. Germline CDR1 SGHNT, CDR2 YENEEA. The V end lost 7 bases, the J end lost 4 bases, and 11 bases lay between the germline ends. The CDR3 contains 12 residues.